The following is a T cell receptor (beta chain) sequence with its context. Its antigen is unknown. TCRdb reprocessed the reads via MiXCR and lists one record per CDR3 protein. The repertoire has hundreds of thousands of distinct CDR3 sequences, about 33% of them found once; the top ten carry around a sixth. This specimen belongs to a study of T cell repertoires in cytomegalovirus infection. V lost 0 bases, J lost 0 bases, and 9 bases lay in between. Germline values: CDR1 SGHVS, CDR2 FNYEAQ. The CDR3 contains 16 residues. This rearrangement joins TRBV7-6 to TRBJ2-4; the D gene is possibly TRBD2 (6 bases). The source material was cultured PBMCs, sampled from culture after CMV antigen stimulation. The sequence was collected from a human donor in good health (CMV status not recorded). Some clones in this sample may be carry-over from other donors' samples. This chain's CDR3 is CASSLASGLAKNIQYF. CDR3 coding DNA: TGTGCCAGCAGCTTAGCTAGCGGACTAGCCAAAAACATTCAGTACTTC.